These 21 T cell receptor beta chains share one sample of origin, sequenced in a study of blood T cell repertoires in COVID-19. TCRdb keeps only in-frame clones here, not all; method: immunoSEQ multiplex PCR. The sample carries some 5,000 clones, 70% to 90% recorded once. Material for sequencing was peripheral blood. These receptors originate from a woman of 80 years or more with acute or convalescent COVID-19.

This sequence joins TRBV20-1 and TRBJ1-1; TRBD1 is a possible D gene (5 bases). The ends were cut back, 0 bases at V and 11 bases at J, with 10 bases in the middle. CDR1 DFQATT and CDR2 SNEGSKA come from the germline V gene (reference sequence). CDR3 length equals 11 residues. The CDR3: CSARDGKGAFF. The CDR3 DNA is TGCAGTGCTAGAGATGGGAAGGGGGCTTTCTTT.

The chain recombines TRBV6-1 with TRBJ2-1; D ambiguous. This CDR3 comprises 12 residues. Trimming shortened V by 2 bases and J by 8 bases, and 7 bases separated the two germline ends. Per germline, CDR1 MNHNS and CDR2 SASEGT. Here the CDR3 reads CASSEYLDEQFF. CDR3 DNA: TGTGCCAGCAGTGAATATTTAGATGAGCAGTTCTTC.

This sequence joins TRBV7-8 and TRBJ2-3, with 7 bases matching TRBD2. With 1 base clipped from V and 3 bases from J, the junction kept 7 bases outside the gene matches. Germline V gene data show CDR1 as SGHVS and CDR2 as FQNEAQ. This CDR3 spans 16 amino acids. The CDR3 reads CASSLGPSGGTDTQYF. CDR3 DNA sequence: TGTGCCAGCAGCTTAGGCCCCTCGGGGGGAACAGATACGCAGTATTTT.

This clone is a singleton in its sample. The chain joins TRBV2 to TRBJ1-3, with 11 bases identical to TRBD1. V gave up 1 base and J gave up 0 bases; unmatched junction bases: 5. The germline V gene has CDR1 SNHLY and CDR2 FYNNEI. The CDR3 runs 18 residues. For the CDR3, the DNA is TGTGCCAGCAGTGAAGGGACAGGGGGCCTCAACTCTGGAAACACCATATATTTT. Translation: CASSEGTGGLNSGNTIYF.

This rearrangement joins TRBV4-1 to TRBJ2-1; D perhaps matches TRBD2 (5 bases). CDR1 is MGHRA and CDR2 is YSYEKL in the germline V gene. This CDR3 has 16 amino acids. V lost 1 base and J 11 bases, leaving 21 bases between the germline ends. In DNA form, the CDR3 reads TGCGCCAGCAGCCAAGGAGCAGGACTTACGAAGAATCAGCAGTTCTTC. Protein product: CASSQGAGLTKNQQFF.

The chain employs TRBV30 and TRBJ1-5, with D possibly TRBD1 on 5 matching bases. The ends were cut back, 3 bases at V and 7 bases at J, with 13 bases in the middle. CDR1 and CDR2 (germline): GTSNPN, SVGIG (reference sequence). The CDR3 contains 13 residues. In DNA form, the CDR3 reads TGTGCCTGGAGCGGGGGGTCAGGACAGCCCCAGCATTTT. It encodes CAWSGGSGQPQHF.

A few counts support this clone. The chain has TRBV5-1 and TRBJ2-3; TRBD1 aligns across 8 bases. The CDR3 is made up of 16 amino acids. Germline V gene lookup returns CDR1 SGHRS and CDR2 YFSETQ. J lost 4 bases, V lost 4 bases, and 11 bases had no gene match. The DNA of the CDR3 is TGCGCCAGCAGCCGCGGACAGGGAGGAAGTCCAGATACGCAGTATTTT. Translated: CASSRGQGGSPDTQYF.

The V and J genes are TRBV2 and TRBJ1-2; maybe TRBD1 (5 bases). Germline CDR1 and CDR2: SNHLY and FYNNEI. The CDR3 runs to 12 residues. Trimming removed 4 bases from V and 2 bases from J, with 5 bases in between. CDR3 loop: CASSGQNYGYTF. The CDR3 DNA is TGTGCCAGCAGTGGACAGAACTATGGCTACACCTTC.

Written as DNA, the CDR3 is TGTGCCAGCAGCGCAGGGGACCTCTATGGCTACACCTTC. Translating it yields CASSAGDLYGYTF. The chain employs TRBV6-5 and TRBJ1-2; tentative D call: TRBD1 (6 bases). This CDR3 is 13 amino acids long. V shed 6 bases and J shed 4 bases, with 12 bases lying between them. Germline CDR1 is MNHEY and CDR2 is SVGAGI.

The chain combines TRBV24-1 with TRBJ2-7; possible D gene TRBD2, 5 bases. The V and J ends lost 3 bases and 8 bases respectively, with 13 bases between them. This CDR3 contains 13 residues. In germline, CDR1 is KGHDR, CDR2 SFDVKD. The CDR3, as DNA: TGTGCCACCAGTGATCCCATAAGCGGAAAGCAGTACTTC. Translated: CATSDPISGKQYF.

This clone was counted once. The V gene is TRBV7-3, the J gene TRBJ2-3, with 11 bases aligning to TRBD2. V was pared by 3 bases and J by 3 bases, with 2 bases of the junction left unmatched. CDR1 SGHTA and CDR2 FQGTGA come from the germline V gene. The CDR3 contains 15 residues. The CDR3 DNA follows: TGTGCCAGCAGCTTTAGCGGGGGGGCAACAGATACGCAGTATTTT. This codes for CASSFSGGATDTQYF. The full variable domain, its missing parts supplied by reference TRBV7-3 and TRBJ2-3, is GAGVSQTPSNKVTEKGKYVELRCDPISGHTALYWYRQSLGQGPEFLIYFQGTGAADDSGLPNDRFFAVRPEGSVSTLKIQRTERGDSAVYLCASSFSGGATDTQYFGPGTRLTVL.

This clone was seen a single time. The V call is TRBV2, the J call TRBJ2-2; 12 nucleotides agree with TRBD1. Unmatched junction bases numbered 9, after V lost 6 bases and J lost 7 bases. The CDR3 has 16 residues. The germline V gene has CDR1 SNHLY and CDR2 FYNNEI. The DNA for the CDR3 is TGTGCCAGCAGCCGGGACAGGGGGCTATATGGCGGGGAGCTGTTTTTT. Protein product: CASSRDRGLYGGELFF.

The chain is built from TRBV7-8 and TRBJ2-1; possibly TRBD2 for D (6 bases). Between the trimmed V and J ends, which lost 4 bases and 4 bases, there was a span of 17 bases. The CDR3 loop spans 16 amino acids. Germline CDR1 SGHVS, CDR2 FQNEAQ. The CDR3 DNA reads as TGTGCCAGCAGCTCCCTTGGAGTAGCGGCTTACAATGAGCAGTTCTTC. This translates into CASSSLGVAAYNEQFF.

The chain carries TRBV5-1 and TRBJ2-5, with 9 bases fitting TRBD1. This CDR3 region has 15 residues. The germline V gene encodes CDR1 SGHRS and CDR2 YFSETQ. V gave up 4 bases and J gave up 5 bases; unmatched junction bases: 9. CDR3 DNA sequence: TGCGCCAGCAGCACCGGGACAGGGAGGAGGGAGACCCAGTACTTC. Its translation: CASSTGTGRRETQYF. The entire variable domain, with the rest obtained from reference TRBV5-1 and TRBJ2-5, is as follows: KAGVTQTPRYLIKTRGQQVTLSCSPISGHRSVSWYQQTPGQGLQFLFEYFSETQRNKGNFPGRFSGRQFSNSRSEMNVSTLELGDSALYLCASSTGTGRRETQYFGPGTRLLVL.

J is TRBJ2-5 and V is TRBV19; tentatively, D is TRBD2 (6 bases). This CDR3 region has 15 residues. The germline V and J ends were trimmed by 1 base and 2 bases, with 11 bases remaining between them. The germline V gene has CDR1 LNHDA and CDR2 SQIVND (reference sequence). CDR3 residues: CASSIGASAQETQYF. The CDR3 DNA is TGTGCCAGTAGTATAGGGGCTAGCGCGCAAGAGACCCAGTACTTC. The complete variable domain, with remaining parts taken from reference TRBV19 and TRBJ2-5, reads DGGITQSPKYLFRKEGQNVTLSCEQNLNHDAMYWYRQDPGQGLRLIYYSQIVNDFQKGDIAEGYSVSREKKESFPLTVTSAQKNPTAFYLCASSIGASAQETQYFGPGTRLLVL.

The chain is built from TRBV6-1 and TRBJ1-2; TRBD1 is a possible D gene (5 bases). Between the trimmed V and J ends, which lost 0 bases and 5 bases, there was a span of 7 bases. The CDR3 runs to 13 residues. Germline CDR1 reads MNHNS; CDR2 reads SASEGT. The CDR3 DNA reads as TGTGCCAGCAGTGAAGCGCGGGGGTATGGCTACACCTTC. This gives the protein CASSEARGYGYTF.

The chain joins TRBV11-2 to TRBJ2-5, with 10 bases that match TRBD2. From germline, CDR1 is SGHAT and CDR2 FQNNGV. The CDR3 consists of 17 residues. Unmatched junction bases numbered 13, after V lost 4 bases and J lost 5 bases. As DNA, the CDR3 is TGTGCCAGCAGCTCCTTGCCTACTAGCGGGGCTTGGGAGACCCAGTACTTC. This gives the protein CASSSLPTSGAWETQYF.

The CDR3 bases are TGTGCCAGCAGCCAGGTATTTGGGAGCTCCTACGAGCAGTACTTC. Translation: CASSQVFGSSYEQYF. The chain is built from TRBV7-2 and TRBJ2-7, with D perhaps matching TRBD2 (5 bases). Germline V gene data show CDR1 as SGHTA and CDR2 as FQGNSA. The CDR3 loop spans 15 amino acids. V lost 5 bases to trimming and J lost 0 bases, with 14 bases between them.

The J gene is TRBJ1-2, the V gene TRBV9; D gene unclear. The CDR3 totals 10 residues. Germline values: CDR1 SGDLS, CDR2 YYNGEE. V lost 8 bases and J 7 bases, leaving 9 bases between the germline ends. The CDR3 spells CASQALGYTF. CDR3 nucleotide sequence: TGTGCCAGTCAGGCGCTTGGCTACACCTTC.

V and J are TRBV5-1 and TRBJ1-1, with D possibly being TRBD1 (5 bases). Germline CDR1 and CDR2: SGHRS and YFSETQ. Trimming took off 4 bases at V and 5 bases at J, with 21 bases between the two ends. The CDR3 has 16 residues. The CDR3 reads CASSPQVGGSGTEAFF. CDR3 bases: TGCGCCAGCAGCCCCCAGGTGGGGGGTTCTGGGACTGAAGCTTTCTTT.

This chain connects TRBV9 to TRBJ2-7; 8 positions match TRBD2. V trimming: 0 bases; J trimming: 6 bases; junction bases outside the gene matches: 8. CDR1 and CDR2 (germline): SGDLS, YYNGEE. The CDR3 sequence is 15 residues long. The CDR3 bases are TGTGCCAGCAGCGTAGGGCACGGGGGGGCGTCCGAGCAGTACTTC. Translated, it gives CASSVGHGGASEQYF.